This T cell receptor beta chain comes out of a study of cytomegalovirus exposure and HLA in healthy donors (dated by TCRdb to about 2017). Regarding the study in general: In an earlier analysis of roughly 500 of the donors, approximately 260 Gb of sequence data and 117 million unique TCR beta sequences from 150 million to 200 million T cells were reported. An early release that covered about 640 HLA-typed donors contained about 300 gigabases of sequencing data and tens of millions of unique TCR sequences. Among the roughly 400 genotyped donors, about 85% belonged to the genetic ancestry cluster associated with self-reported Caucasian donors. The study was designed to test whether signatures of past pathogen exposure could be identified by cataloging public T cell receptors. The study profiled the T cell repertoires of under 850 subjects by immunosequencing and related them to cytomegalovirus serostatus. A separate validation cohort of 100 to 150 different subjects was used in addition to the 666-subject first cohort. To predict cytomegalovirus infection status, the study brought together high-throughput TCR immunosequencing, statistical association of individual TCRs with disease status, and machine learning. In a later analysis, previously published TCR beta repertoires from 600 to 850 donors were re-analyzed and high-resolution HLA genotyping was added so that TCR occurrence patterns could be studied. The later analysis used no new phenotypic data to find candidate immune exposures, relying instead on TCR beta sequences and their occurrence across donors. An earlier analysis of 587 of the donors used high-throughput TCR beta sequencing to judge whether each TCR beta V gene segment behaved as functional or pseudogenic. Donor age, sex, ethnicity and CMV serostatus were compiled alongside the repertoire data. Genome-wide SNP genotypes for about 60% of the roughly 700 donors were used in a later genetic analysis, which treated that subset as a discovery cohort. Every discovery cohort repertoire had been produced on one sequencing platform. HLA typing covered class I and class II loci at four-digit resolution. Typing coverage varied by locus: about 620-630 donors for A, B, C, DRB1 and DQB1; more than 500 for DQA1; more than 600 for DPA1; under 490 for DPB1. Roughly 5 DR-DQ haplotypes were handled as single units for association and clustering, since linkage in the cohort was strong. On average, roughly 240,000 unique TCR beta nucleotide sequences were sequenced per donor among about 400 genotyped donors of the cohort, with about 19% of those sequences being non-productive. Study-level results and caveats: In vitro tests confirmed that three of the cytomegalovirus-associated TCR beta chains recognize cytomegalovirus antigens. According to a later analysis, parvovirus B19, influenza, CMV and Epstein-Barr virus appeared linked to several top co-occurrence clusters. The cohort was sequenced for TCR beta chains only, and without alpha or paired-chain data the features that could be detected were limited. Cytomegalovirus status was reported to be diagnosed by the classifier with high specificity and sensitivity in both the original and validation cohorts. In an earlier analysis of several hundred of the donors, most TCR beta V segments were observed in productive rearrangements about 90% or about 30% of the time, broadly matching IMGT annotations. In a later analysis, HLA-associated TCR beta chains were found to be more clonally expanded and to have lower generation probabilities than equally common non-associated chains. A later analysis associated about 17,000 TCR beta sequences with specific HLA alleles at a false discovery rate of 0.05. The sequencing pipeline was judged likely to have produced a cluster of highly shared sequence variants as a technical artifact. While some public TCRs were present in many individuals, most TCR sequences turned up only very rarely across donors. The 87-base-pair reads could not distinguish some IMGT-functional V segments, including TRBV6-2 and TRBV6-3, so those segments were excluded. Linkage disequilibrium might explain the correlated functional status among segregating V segments, but an unknown experimental factor could not be ruled out. HLA typing was unavailable for some donors at each locus, so association tests used only the typed subset. The study gave a list of about 160 TCR beta chains associated with cytomegalovirus. CMV serostatus was the only immune exposure information available for the cohort. In a later analysis, the rate of TCR association differed among HLA loci, with DRB1 alleles having the most associated TCRs and HLA-C alleles having the fewest. Around 16 rarely observed V segments, including chromosome 9 orphons, were excluded from the earlier analysis of a few hundred of the donors because counts were too low. V-gene and J-gene trimming of TCR beta chains was associated with a missense DCLRE1C variant in a later genetic analysis, and the association was replicated in an independent cohort. A further reported finding was that TCR beta sequences accurately predicted the HLA-A and HLA-B alleles for most subjects in the first cohort. A later analysis found that most CMV-associated TCR beta chains appeared HLA-restricted, with HLA associations seemingly driven largely by CMV exposure. According to the authors, the approach could potentially be generalized to other disease states and immunological phenotypes. Roughly uniform sequencing depth across donors was assumed in presence/absence analyses, although this assumption may not hold. According to a later genetic analysis, donors in an Asian-associated ancestry cluster had fewer N-insertions in productive TCRs than the approximately 650-donor mean. Assigning TCR associations to individual alleles was difficult when HLA alleles, especially DR and DQ, strongly co-occurred.

Reading the germline V gene gives CDR1 SGHRS and CDR2 YFSETQ. Spanning cysteine to phenylalanine, the CDR3 consists of 13 amino acids. Only the CDR3 portion is preserved as DNA: 39 bases, with reading frame beginning at the first base. V is clipped by 3 bases and J by 0 bases, and the sequence between their germline boundaries is 4 bases long. Library preparation was by the immunoSEQ multiplex PCR assay. A mixture of 60 forward primers for TCR Vbeta segments and 13 reverse primers for TCR Jbeta segments was used in the multiplex PCR. Amplification of the CDR3 region of rearranged TCR beta genes was performed with a multiplex PCR assay on genomic DNA. The Illumina HiSeq System was used to sequence the amplified TCR beta libraries as 87-base-pair reads. For the original study's pipeline: A later analysis tallied around 82 million unique TCR beta chains across the 610 or so repertoires, and around 10 million of those chains were shared by two or more donors. A nearest-neighbor algorithm error-corrected the raw reads and collapsed the reads into unique sequences, merging closely related sequences to remove PCR and sequencing errors. Alignment of CDR3 sequences to IMGT reference sequences was used to assign V, D and J gene segments. For a sequence to be retained, at least a six-nucleotide match to both a V gene segment and a J gene segment was required. Rearrangements were called productive when the CDR3 lacked stop codons and stayed in frame with V and J; all others were non-productive. CDR3 was defined by IMGT convention, running from the second conserved V-encoded cysteine to the conserved J-encoded phenylalanine. The earlier analysis of 500 to 600 of the donors excluded sequences that lacked an unambiguous match to a single V gene segment. An earlier analysis of 450 to 650 of the donors called V segments functional above 56.7% productive rearrangements and segregating when the between-donor standard deviation exceeded 5%. To diagnose cytomegalovirus status from the catalog of TCR beta chain sequences, a statistical classification framework was built. V and J gene assignment, in a later analysis, came from comparing TCR nucleotide sequences with IMGT/GENE-DB human TR gene sequences. Using the TCRdist pipeline, a later analysis assigned CDR3 sequences along with most-parsimonious VDJ recombination scenarios. In a later analysis, every TCR beta chain was defined by the combination of its CDR3 amino acid sequence and its V-gene family, and reads without a unique V-gene family were dropped. As a way to deal with suspected cross-contamination and a sequencing artifact, a later analysis dropped roughly 600 nucleotide sequences that were highly shared and had low generation probability. A later analysis calculated a clonal expansion index for each public chain from normalized within-repertoire ranks of inferred template counts. A later analysis computed generation probabilities with a VDJ recombination model fitted to out-of-frame rearrangements, and checked the results against IGoR. In a later analysis, TCR-TCR, TCR-HLA and TCR-CMV co-occurrence was scored with hypergeometric tests, and a repertoire-size bias correction was applied to TCR pairs. A later analysis estimated false discovery rates by permuting HLA or CMV assignments 20 times. In a later analysis, co-occurring TCRs were grouped using DBSCAN, and TCRdist sequence similarity was added for clustering within HLA-allele-positive subsets. Co-occurrence clustering excluded repertoires with fewer than 30,000 or more than 120,000 public chains, plus five with anomalous nucleotide sharing. Not all clones reach the TCRdb copy of this immuneACCESS table, which keeps in-frame sequences only. Checked studies attribute under half of the gap to unresolved V genes and leave the rest unexplained. V, J and clone size derive from that table, while D and trimming were established from the DNA sequence. The sample table records about 150,000 clones; more than 70% of these occur just once. Of the sample, around 6% falls within the top ten clones.

This clone was detected a few times. Which antigen it targets is not known. No quality values exist for individual bases; no much larger clone is one base distant. In total, around 600 healthy bone marrow donors made up the cohort. At the time of sampling, every cohort member was nominally healthy, though immune exposures that went unrecorded were likely present. The donor was CMV seropositive and belonged to the group of some 290 seropositive cohort members. A peripheral blood sample was collected from each donor, and TCR beta sequencing was performed on peripheral blood mononuclear cells. Genomic DNA was extracted from the blood cell samples with the Qiagen DNeasy Blood Extraction Kit.

The sequenced sample was PBMCs. The receptor comes from a woman in her forties in good health and CMV-seropositive. The sequence is built from TRBV5-1 and TRBJ1-3; no D segment can be confidently identified. The CDR3 reads as follows: CASSWSSGNTIYF. The DNA reads TGCGCCAGCAGCTGGAGCTCTGGAAACACCATATATTTT. The CDR3 plus the reference TRBV5-1 and TRBJ1-3 genes for the other parts give the full variable domain: KAGVTQTPRYLIKTRGQQVTLSCSPISGHRSVSWYQQTPGQGLQFLFEYFSETQRNKGNFPGRFSGRQFSNSRSEMNVSTLELGDSALYLCASSWSSGNTIYFGEGSWLTVV.